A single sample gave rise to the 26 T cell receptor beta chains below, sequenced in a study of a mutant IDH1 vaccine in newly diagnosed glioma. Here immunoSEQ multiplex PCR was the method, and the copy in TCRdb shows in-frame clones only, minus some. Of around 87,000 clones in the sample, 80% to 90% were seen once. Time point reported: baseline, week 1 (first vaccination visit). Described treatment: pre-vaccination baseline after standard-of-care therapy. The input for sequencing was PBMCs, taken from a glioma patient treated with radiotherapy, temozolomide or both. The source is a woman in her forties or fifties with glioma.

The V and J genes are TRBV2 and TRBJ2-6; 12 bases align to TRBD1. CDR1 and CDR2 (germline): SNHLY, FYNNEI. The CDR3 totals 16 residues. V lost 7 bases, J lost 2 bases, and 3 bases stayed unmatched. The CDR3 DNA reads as TGTGCCAGCAAGGGACAGGGGGCCCCTGGGGCCAACGTCCTGACTTTC. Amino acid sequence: CASKGQGAPGANVLTF. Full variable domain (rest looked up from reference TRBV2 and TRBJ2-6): EPEVTQTPSHQVTQMGQEVILRCVPISNHLYFYWYRQILGQKVEFLVSFYNNEISEKSEIFDDQFSVERPDGSNFTLKIRSTKLEDSAMYFCASKGQGAPGANVLTFGAGSRLTVL.

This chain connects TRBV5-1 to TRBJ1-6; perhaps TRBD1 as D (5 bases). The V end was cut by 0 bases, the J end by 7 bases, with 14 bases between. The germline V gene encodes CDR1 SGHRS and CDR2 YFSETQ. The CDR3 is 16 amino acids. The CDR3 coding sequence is TGCGCCAGCAGCTTGGTGGCAGGGCCCTTAAATTCACCCCTCCACTTT. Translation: CASSLVAGPLNSPLHF.

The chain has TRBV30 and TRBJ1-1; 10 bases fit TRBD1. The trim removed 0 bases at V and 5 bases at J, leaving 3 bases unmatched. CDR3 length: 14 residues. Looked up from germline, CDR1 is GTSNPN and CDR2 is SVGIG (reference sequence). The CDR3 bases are TGTGCCTGGAGTGTCGGGACAGGGGTTACTGAAGCTTTCTTT. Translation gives CAWSVGTGVTEAFF.

The CDR3 loop is CASSSRGNDYEQYF. The CDR3 DNA follows: TGTGCCAGCAGTTCAAGGGGGAATGACTACGAGCAGTACTTC. The chain links TRBV6-6 to TRBJ2-7; perhaps TRBD1 as D (6 bases). Germline values: CDR1 MNHNY, CDR2 SVGAGI (reference sequence). CDR3 length: 14 amino acids. V was cut by 4 bases and J by 3 bases, with 13 bases left in between.

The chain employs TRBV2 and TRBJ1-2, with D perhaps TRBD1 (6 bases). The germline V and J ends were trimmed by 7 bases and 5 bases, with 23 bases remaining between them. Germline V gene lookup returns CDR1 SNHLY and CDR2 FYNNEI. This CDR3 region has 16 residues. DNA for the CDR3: TGTGCCAGCAACGCACGGACAGTTTCGGCCGGGTATGGCTACACCTTC. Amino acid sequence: CASNARTVSAGYGYTF.

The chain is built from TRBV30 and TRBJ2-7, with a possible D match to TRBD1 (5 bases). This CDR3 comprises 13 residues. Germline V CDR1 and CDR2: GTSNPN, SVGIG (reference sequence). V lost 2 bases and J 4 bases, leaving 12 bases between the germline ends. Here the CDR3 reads CAWSKGPRYEQYF. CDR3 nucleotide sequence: TGTGCCTGGAGTAAGGGGCCAAGGTACGAGCAGTACTTC.

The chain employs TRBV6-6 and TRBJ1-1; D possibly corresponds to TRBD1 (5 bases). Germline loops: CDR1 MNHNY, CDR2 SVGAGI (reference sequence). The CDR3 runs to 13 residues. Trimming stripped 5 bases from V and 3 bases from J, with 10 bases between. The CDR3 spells CASSHRRDTEAFF. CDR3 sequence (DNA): TGTGCCAGCAGTCACCGCAGGGACACTGAAGCTTTCTTT.

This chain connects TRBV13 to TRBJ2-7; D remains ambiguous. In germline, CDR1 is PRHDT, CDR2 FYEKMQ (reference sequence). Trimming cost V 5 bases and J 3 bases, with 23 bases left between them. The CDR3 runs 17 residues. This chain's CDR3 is CASSGPDGPGPYYEQYF. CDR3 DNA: TGTGCCAGCAGCGGACCCGACGGACCCGGCCCCTACTACGAGCAGTACTTC. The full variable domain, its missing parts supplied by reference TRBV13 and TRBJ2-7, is AAGVIQSPRHLIKEKRETATLKCYPIPRHDTVYWYQQGPGQDPQFLISFYEKMQSDKGSIPDRFSAQQFSDYHSELNMSSLELGDSALYFCASSGPDGPGPYYEQYFGPGTRLTVT.

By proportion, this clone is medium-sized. The CDR3 protein is CAISSPSTGNYGYTF. CDR3 DNA: TGTGCCATCAGCTCACCTAGTACAGGGAACTATGGCTACACCTTC. The genes are TRBV10-3 and TRBJ1-2; tentatively, D is TRBD1 (6 bases). Looked up from germline, CDR1 is ENHRY and CDR2 is SYGVKD. Trimming shortened V by 6 bases and J by 2 bases, and 16 bases separated the two germline ends. This CDR3 is 15 amino acids long.

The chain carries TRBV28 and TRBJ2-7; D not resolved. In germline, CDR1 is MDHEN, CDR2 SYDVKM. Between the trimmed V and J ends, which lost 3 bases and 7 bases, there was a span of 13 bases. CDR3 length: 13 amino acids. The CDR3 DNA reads TGTGCCAGCAGTTTCCCCCACCGGACGGAGCAGTACTTC. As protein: CASSFPHRTEQYF.

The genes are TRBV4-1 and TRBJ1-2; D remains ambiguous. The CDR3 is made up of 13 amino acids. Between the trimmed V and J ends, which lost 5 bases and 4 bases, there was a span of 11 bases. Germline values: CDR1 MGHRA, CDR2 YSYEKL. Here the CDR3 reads CASSIGVLYGYTF. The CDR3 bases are TGCGCCAGCAGCATTGGGGTCCTCTATGGCTACACCTTC.

The DNA of the CDR3 is TGTGCCAGCAGCTTAACTATGAGAGAGAACGAGCAGTACTTC. Its protein is CASSLTMRENEQYF. The chain employs TRBV11-2 and TRBJ2-7, with unresolved D. Per germline, CDR1 SGHAT and CDR2 FQNNGV. There are 14 residues in the CDR3. Between the trimmed V and J ends, which lost 2 bases and 5 bases, there was a span of 13 bases.

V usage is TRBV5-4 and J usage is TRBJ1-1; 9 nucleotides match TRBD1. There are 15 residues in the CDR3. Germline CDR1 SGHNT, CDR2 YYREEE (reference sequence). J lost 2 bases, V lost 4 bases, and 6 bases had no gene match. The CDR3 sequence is CASSPGTGTNTEAFF. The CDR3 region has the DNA TGTGCCAGCAGCCCTGGGACAGGGACAAACACTGAAGCTTTCTTT. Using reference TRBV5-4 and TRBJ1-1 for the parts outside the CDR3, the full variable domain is ETGVTQSPTHLIKTRGQQVTLRCSSQSGHNTVSWYQQALGQGPQFIFQYYREEENGRGNFPPRFSGLQFPNYSSELNVNALELDDSALYLCASSPGTGTNTEAFFGQGTRLTVV.

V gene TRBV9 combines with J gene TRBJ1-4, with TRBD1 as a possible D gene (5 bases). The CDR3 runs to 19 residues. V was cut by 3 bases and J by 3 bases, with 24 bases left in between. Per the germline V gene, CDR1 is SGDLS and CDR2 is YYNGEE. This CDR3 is CASSAGTSRSLGANEKLFF. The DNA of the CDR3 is TGTGCCAGCAGCGCGGGGACGAGTCGGTCCCTGGGAGCTAATGAAAAACTGTTTTTT.

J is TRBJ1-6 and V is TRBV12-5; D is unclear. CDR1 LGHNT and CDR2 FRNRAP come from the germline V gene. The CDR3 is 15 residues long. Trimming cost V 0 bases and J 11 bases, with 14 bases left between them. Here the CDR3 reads CASGLVGGFGTPLHF. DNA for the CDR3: TGTGCTAGTGGTTTGGTAGGCGGGTTTGGGACACCCCTCCACTTT.

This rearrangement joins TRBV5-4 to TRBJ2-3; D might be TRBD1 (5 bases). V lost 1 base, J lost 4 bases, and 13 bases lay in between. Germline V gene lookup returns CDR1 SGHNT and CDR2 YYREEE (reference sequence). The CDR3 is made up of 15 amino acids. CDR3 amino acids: CASSLKQVNADTQYF. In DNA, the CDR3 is TGTGCCAGCAGCTTGAAACAGGTCAACGCAGATACGCAGTATTTT.

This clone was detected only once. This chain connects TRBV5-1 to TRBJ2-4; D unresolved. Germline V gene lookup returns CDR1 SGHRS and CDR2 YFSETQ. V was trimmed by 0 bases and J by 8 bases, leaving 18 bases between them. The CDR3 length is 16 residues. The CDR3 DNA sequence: TGCGCCAGCAGCTTGGTATCGTCGGCATTTTCGGACATTCAGTACTTC. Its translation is CASSLVSSAFSDIQYF.

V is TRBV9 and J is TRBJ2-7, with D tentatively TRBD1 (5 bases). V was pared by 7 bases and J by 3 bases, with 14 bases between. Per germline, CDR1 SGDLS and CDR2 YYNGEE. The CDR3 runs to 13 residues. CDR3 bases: TGTGCCAGCGGGGCAGGGCCCAACTACGAGCAGTACTTC. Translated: CASGAGPNYEQYF.

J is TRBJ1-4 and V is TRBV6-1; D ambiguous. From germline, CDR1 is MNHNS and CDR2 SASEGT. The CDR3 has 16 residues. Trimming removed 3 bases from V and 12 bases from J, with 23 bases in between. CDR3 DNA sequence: TGTGCCAGCAGTGATAGTGGCGGGGTTAGAAGTTTGGAACTGTTTTTT. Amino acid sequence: CASSDSGGVRSLELFF.

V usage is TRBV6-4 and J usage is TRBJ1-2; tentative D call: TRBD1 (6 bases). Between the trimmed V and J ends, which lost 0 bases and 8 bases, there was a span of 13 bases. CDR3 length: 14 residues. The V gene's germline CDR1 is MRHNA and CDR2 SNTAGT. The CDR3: CASSDSSGARGYTF. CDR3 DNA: TGTGCCAGCAGTGACTCATCGGGGGCCAGGGGCTACACCTTC.

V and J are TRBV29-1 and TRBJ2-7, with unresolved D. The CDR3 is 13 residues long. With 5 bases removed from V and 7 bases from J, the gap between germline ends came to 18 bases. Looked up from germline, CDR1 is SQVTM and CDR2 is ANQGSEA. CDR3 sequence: CSVRVNHGMEQYF. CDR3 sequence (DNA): TGCAGCGTTCGCGTCAACCACGGCATGGAGCAGTACTTC.

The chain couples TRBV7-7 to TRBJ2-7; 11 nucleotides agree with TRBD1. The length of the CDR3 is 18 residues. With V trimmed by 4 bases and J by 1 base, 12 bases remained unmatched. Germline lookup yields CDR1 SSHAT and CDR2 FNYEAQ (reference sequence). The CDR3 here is CASSSRDRGCEGSYEQYF. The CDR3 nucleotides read TGTGCCAGCAGCTCGCGGGACAGGGGGTGTGAGGGGTCCTACGAGCAGTACTTC. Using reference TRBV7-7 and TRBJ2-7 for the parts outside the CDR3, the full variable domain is GAGVSQSPRYKVTKRGQDVTLRCDPISSHATLYWYQQALGQGPEFLTYFNYEAQPDKSGLPSDRFSAERPEGSISTLTIQRTEQRDSAMYRCASSSRDRGCEGSYEQYFGPGTRLTVT.

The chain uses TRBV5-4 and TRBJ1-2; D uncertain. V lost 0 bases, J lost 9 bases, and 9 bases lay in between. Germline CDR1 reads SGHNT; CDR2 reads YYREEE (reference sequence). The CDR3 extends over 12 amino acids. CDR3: CASSLDLESYTF. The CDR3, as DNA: TGTGCCAGCAGCTTGGATTTGGAAAGCTACACCTTC.

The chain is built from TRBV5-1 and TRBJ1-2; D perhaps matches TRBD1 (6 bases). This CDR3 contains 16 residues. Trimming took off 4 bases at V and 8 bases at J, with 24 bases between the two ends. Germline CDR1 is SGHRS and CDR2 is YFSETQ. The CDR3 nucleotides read TGCGCCAGCAGCCGCCCGAACCACAGGGAACTAGGGGGCTACACCTTC. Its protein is CASSRPNHRELGGYTF.

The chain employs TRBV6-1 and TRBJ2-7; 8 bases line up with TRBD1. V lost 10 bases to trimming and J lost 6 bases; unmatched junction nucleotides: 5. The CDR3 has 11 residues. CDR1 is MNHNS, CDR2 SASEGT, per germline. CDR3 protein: CATGQGSEQYF. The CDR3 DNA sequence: TGTGCCACCGGACAGGGTTCCGAGCAGTACTTC.

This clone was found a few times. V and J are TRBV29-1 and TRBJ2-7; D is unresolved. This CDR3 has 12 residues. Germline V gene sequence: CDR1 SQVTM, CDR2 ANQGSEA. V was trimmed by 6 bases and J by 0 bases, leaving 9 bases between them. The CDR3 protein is CSVEKNSYEQYF. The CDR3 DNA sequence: TGCAGCGTGGAAAAGAACTCCTACGAGCAGTACTTC.